This TCR beta chain appears in the sequencing data of a study of response to subunit inactivated influenza vaccine. Germline CDR1 is GTSNPN and CDR2 is SVGIG (reference sequence). The germline V and J ends were trimmed by 2 bases and 3 bases, with 13 bases remaining between them. The CDR3 loop spans 14 amino acids. Study-level points and caveats: With each seasonal influenza vaccination, the authors suggested, few new T cells are recruited.

This clonotype turned up a few times. Its antigen is unidentified. TCRdb re-called the RT-PCR reads through MiXCR, storing one row per CDR3 protein. The sample shows 150,000 to 200,000 distinct CDR3 sequences, around 9.2% of them seen only once. The specimen comprised non-naive T cells sorted from PBMCs, sampled on the day of vaccination. The rearrangement uses TRBV30 and TRBJ1-1; D perhaps matches TRBD1 (5 bases). The sequence was obtained from a man aged 45 to 65 who received an inactivated influenza vaccine. The CDR3 sequence: CAWSQGHLDTEAFF. The CDR3 coding sequence is TGTGCCTGGAGTCAAGGACATCTCGACACTGAAGCTTTCTTT.